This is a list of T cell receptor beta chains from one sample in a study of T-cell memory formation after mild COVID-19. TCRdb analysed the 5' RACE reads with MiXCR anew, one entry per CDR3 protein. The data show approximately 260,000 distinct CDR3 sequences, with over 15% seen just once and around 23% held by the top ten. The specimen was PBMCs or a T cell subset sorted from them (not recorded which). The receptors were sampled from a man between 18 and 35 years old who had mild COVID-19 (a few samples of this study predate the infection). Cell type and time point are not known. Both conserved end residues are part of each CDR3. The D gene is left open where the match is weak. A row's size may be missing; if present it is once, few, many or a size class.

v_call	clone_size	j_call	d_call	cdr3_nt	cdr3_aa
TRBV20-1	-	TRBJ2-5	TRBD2	TGCAGTGCTAGCCTGTCTAGCGGGGGGCCGGGGACCCAGTACTTC	CSASLSSGGPGTQYF
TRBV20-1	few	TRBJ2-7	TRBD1	TGCAGTGCTAGAGATCCCCGGGACAGGGTCGAGCAGTACTTC	CSARDPRDRVEQYF
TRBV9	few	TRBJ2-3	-	TGTGCCAGCAGCGTAGCTTCGCGGGGCACAGATACGCAGTATTTT	CASSVASRGTDTQYF
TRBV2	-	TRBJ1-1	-	TGTGCCAGCAGTGAAGGCAGACTTTACACTGAAGCTTTCTTT	CASSEGRLYTEAFF
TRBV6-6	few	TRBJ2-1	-	TGTGCCAGCAGTTACTCGATAGGTGAGCAGTTCTTC	CASSYSIGEQFF
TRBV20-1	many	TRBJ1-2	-	TGCAGTGCTAGAGATCCGTTGAGTGGCTATGGCTACACCTTC	CSARDPLSGYGYTF
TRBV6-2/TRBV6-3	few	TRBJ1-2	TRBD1	TGTGCCAGCAGTCGGGACAGTTTCTATGGCTACACCTTC	CASSRDSFYGYTF
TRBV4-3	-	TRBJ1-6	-	TGCGCCAGCAGCCAGGGACCGCTGAGGTCACCCCTCCACTTT	CASSQGPLRSPLHF
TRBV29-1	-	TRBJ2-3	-	TGCAGCGTTGACGGCGGGGCCCGTTCCACAGATACGCAGTATTTT	CSVDGGARSTDTQYF
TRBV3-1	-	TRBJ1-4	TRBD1	TGTGCCAGCAGCCAAGAGCCAGGGGGCCGTGAAAAACTGTTTTTT	CASSQEPGGREKLFF
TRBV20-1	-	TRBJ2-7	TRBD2	TGCAGTGCTGAGAGGCCAGCGGGGGCCTCCTACGAGCAGTACTTC	CSAERPAGASYEQYF
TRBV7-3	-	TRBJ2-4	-	TGTGCCAGCAGCTTAAGCCCGTCAGACATTCAGTACTTC	CASSLSPSDIQYF
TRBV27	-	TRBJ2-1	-	TGTGCCAGCAGAAGAGGCGGGGGCCGAAGCAATGAGCAGTTCTTC	CASRRGGGRSNEQFF
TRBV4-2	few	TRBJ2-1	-	TGTGCCAGCAGCCAAGATACGCGGCAGACCAATGAGCAGTTCTTC	CASSQDTRQTNEQFF
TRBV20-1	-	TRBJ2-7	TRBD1	TGCAGTGCTTCGACAGGGATTAGGCTCTACGAGCAGTACTTC	CSASTGIRLYEQYF
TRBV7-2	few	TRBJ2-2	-	TGTGCCAGCAGCTTAGATCTTGGGGGCGGACCCACCGGGGAGCTGTTTTTT	CASSLDLGGGPTGELFF
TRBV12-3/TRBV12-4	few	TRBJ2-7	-	TGTGCCAGCAGCCACATTTCCTACGAGCAGTACTTC	CASSHISYEQYF
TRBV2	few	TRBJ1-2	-	TGTGCCAGCAGGAGGGGCCCCTATGGCTACACCTTC	CASRRGPYGYTF
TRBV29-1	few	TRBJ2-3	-	TGCAGCGTTGGTGTGTCGGGGGCCGATACGCAGTATTTT	CSVGVSGADTQYF
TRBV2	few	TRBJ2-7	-	TGTGCCAGCAGTCGACAAGGTAACGAGCAGTACTTC	CASSRQGNEQYF
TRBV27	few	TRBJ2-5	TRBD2	TGTGCCAGCAGTTCAAGATTAGCGGGGGGCCTCACTACCCAGTACTTC	CASSSRLAGGLTTQYF
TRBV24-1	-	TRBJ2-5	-	TGTGCCACCAATAGGGAGACCCAGTACTTC	CATNRETQYF
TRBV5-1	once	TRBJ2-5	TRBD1	TGCGCCAGCAGAAGAGGAGACAGGGGAATCCAAGAGACCCAGTACTTC	CASRRGDRGIQETQYF
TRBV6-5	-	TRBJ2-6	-	TGTGCCAGCAGTCCCGTTCCGGACTCTGGGGCCAACGTCCTGACTTTC	CASSPVPDSGANVLTF
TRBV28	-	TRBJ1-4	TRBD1	TGTGCCAGCAGTTGGGACAGGGGAATCAAAGCAACTAATGAAAAACTGTTTTTT	CASSWDRGIKATNEKLFF
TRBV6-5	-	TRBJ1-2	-	TGTGCCAGCAGTGTTCTACAGGCGATAGGCGGCTACACCTTC	CASSVLQAIGGYTF
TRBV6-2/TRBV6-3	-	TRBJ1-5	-	TGTGCCAGCACAACAAGCAATCAGCCCCAGCATTTT	CASTTSNQPQHF
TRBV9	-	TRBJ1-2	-	TGTGCCAGCAGCGTGAGGCCGAGGGGTGGCTACACCTTC	CASSVRPRGGYTF
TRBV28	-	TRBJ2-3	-	TGTGCCGGGAGGGGGGTGAGCACAGATACGCAGTATTTT	CAGRGVSTDTQYF
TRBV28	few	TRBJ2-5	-	TGTGCCAGCATTAAACTGAACACAGCGGGAGAGACCCAGTACTTC	CASIKLNTAGETQYF
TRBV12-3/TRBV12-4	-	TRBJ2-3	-	TGTGCCAGCAGTGTAGACCAGTCCCAGACGCAGTATTTT	CASSVDQSQTQYF
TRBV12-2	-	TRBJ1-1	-	TGTGCAAGTCGCTTAGCGAGCACAGAGAACACTGAAGCTTTCTTT	CASRLASTENTEAFF
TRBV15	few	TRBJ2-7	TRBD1	TGTGCCACCGGACAGGCAGGGGGTGACGAGCAGTACTTC	CATGQAGGDEQYF
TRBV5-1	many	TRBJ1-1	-	TGCGCCAGCAGCGTGGGGACAATGAACACTGAAGCTTTCTTT	CASSVGTMNTEAFF
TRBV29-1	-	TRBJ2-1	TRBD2	TGCAGCGTTGAACGGGGGGTGTTCAATGAGCAGTTCTTC	CSVERGVFNEQFF
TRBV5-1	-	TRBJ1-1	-	TGCGCCAGCAGCTTGTGGGCAGGGCCCACTGAAGCTTTCTTT	CASSLWAGPTEAFF
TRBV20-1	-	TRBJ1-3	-	TGCAGTGCTAGGTCCGGGACCTTAAGAAACACCATATATTTT	CSARSGTLRNTIYF
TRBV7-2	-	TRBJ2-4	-	TGTGCCAGCAGCCCGGACTTTTCCAAAAACATTCAGTACTTC	CASSPDFSKNIQYF
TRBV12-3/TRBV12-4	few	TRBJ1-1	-	TGTGCCAGCAGTTTAGTAGGGGCCCCGCCCACTGAAGCTTTCTTT	CASSLVGAPPTEAFF
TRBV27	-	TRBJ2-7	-	TGTGCCAGCAGTTTTCTCGGGGGCACTTACGAGCAGTACTTC	CASSFLGGTYEQYF
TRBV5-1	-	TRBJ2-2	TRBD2	TGCGCCAGCAGCTTGGCCGAAGCGGGGGCCGGGGAGCTGTTTTTT	CASSLAEAGAGELFF
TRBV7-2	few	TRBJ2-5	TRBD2	TGTGCCAGCAGCTTAGTTAGCGGGGACGGAGAGACCCAGTACTTC	CASSLVSGDGETQYF
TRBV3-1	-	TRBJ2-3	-	TGTGCCAGCACGACTGGGTCTACGCAGTATTTT	CASTTGSTQYF
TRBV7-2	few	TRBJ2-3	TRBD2	TGTGCCAGCAGCCTCCGACTAGCCGGATTCGCAGATACGCAGTATTTT	CASSLRLAGFADTQYF
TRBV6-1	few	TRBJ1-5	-	TGTGCCAGCACCATAACAGGGTTTGGGCAGCCCCAGCATTTT	CASTITGFGQPQHF
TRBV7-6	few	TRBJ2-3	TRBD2	TGTGCCAGCAGCTCCGGCGGGGGAAGCACAGATACGCAGTATTTT	CASSSGGGSTDTQYF
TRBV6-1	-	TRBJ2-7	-	TGTGCCAGTCATATCCGGGGTGCAAGCTACGAGCAGTACTTC	CASHIRGASYEQYF
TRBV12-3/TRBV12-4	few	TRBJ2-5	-	TGTGCCAGCAGTTTTTTCGGGGCAGAGACCCAGTACTTC	CASSFFGAETQYF
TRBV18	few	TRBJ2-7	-	TGTGCCAGCTCACCTTCCGTAACCTACGAGCAGTACTTC	CASSPSVTYEQYF
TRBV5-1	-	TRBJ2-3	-	TGCGCCAGCAGGGGGACTGCTGTCGATACGCAGTATTTT	CASRGTAVDTQYF
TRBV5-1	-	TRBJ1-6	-	TGCGCCAGCAGCACCACGGGAGGTAATTCACCCCTCCACTTT	CASSTTGGNSPLHF
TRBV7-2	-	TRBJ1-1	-	TGTGCCAGCAGCTTAGGGGGCAGACCAAACACTGAAGCTTTCTTT	CASSLGGRPNTEAFF
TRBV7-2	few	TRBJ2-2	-	TGTGCCAGCAGCTTACTTCCTCCGGGTTACGGGGAGCTGTTTTTT	CASSLLPPGYGELFF
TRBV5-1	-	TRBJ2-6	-	TGCGCCAGCAGGAGGACAGCTGGGGCCAACGTCCTGACTTTC	CASRRTAGANVLTF
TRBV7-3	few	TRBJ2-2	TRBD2	TGTGCCAGCAGCTTTTATGCGCGGGGGTTGAACACCGGGGAGCTGTTTTTT	CASSFYARGLNTGELFF
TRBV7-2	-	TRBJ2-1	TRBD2	TGTGCCAGCAGCTTAGTCTCTAGCGGGGGGGCCGCTGAGCAGTTCTTC	CASSLVSSGGAAEQFF
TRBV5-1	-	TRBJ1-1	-	TGCGCCAGCAGCCAAGACTCCTCGAACACTGAAGCTTTCTTT	CASSQDSSNTEAFF